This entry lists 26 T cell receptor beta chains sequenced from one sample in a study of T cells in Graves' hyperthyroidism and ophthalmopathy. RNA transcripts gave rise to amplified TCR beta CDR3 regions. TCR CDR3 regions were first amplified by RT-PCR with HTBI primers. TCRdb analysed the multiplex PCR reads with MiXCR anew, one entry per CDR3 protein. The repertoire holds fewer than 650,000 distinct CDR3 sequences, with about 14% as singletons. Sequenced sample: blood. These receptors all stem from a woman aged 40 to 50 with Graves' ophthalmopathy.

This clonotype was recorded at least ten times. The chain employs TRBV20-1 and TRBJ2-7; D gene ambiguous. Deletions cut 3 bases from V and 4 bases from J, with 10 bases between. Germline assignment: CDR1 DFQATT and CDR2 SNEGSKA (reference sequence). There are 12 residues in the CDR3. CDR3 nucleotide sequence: TGCAGTGCTAGGTCCCAGCCTTACGAGCAGTACTTC. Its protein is CSARSQPYEQYF.

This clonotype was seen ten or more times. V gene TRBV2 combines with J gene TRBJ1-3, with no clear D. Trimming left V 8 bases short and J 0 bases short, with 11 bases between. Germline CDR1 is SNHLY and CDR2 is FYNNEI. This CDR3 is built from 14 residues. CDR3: CASGKGTSGNTIYF. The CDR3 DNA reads TGTGCCAGCGGAAAGGGCACCTCTGGAAACACCATATATTTT.

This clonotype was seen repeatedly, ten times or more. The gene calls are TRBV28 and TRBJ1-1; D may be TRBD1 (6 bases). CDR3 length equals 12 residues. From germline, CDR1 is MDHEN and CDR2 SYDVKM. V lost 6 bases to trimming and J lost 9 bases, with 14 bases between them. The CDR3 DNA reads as TGTGCCAGCAGCCTAACTCAGGGGAAAGCTTTCTTT. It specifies CASSLTQGKAFF.

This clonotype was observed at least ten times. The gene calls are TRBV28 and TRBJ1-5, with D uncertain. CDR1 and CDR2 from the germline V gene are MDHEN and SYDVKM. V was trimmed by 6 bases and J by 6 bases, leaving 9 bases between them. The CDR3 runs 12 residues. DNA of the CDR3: TGTGCCAGCAGCTTTATAATTCAGCCCCAGCATTTT. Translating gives CASSFIIQPQHF. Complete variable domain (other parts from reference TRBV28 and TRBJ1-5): DVKVTQSSRYLVKRTGEKVFLECVQDMDHENMFWYRQDPGLGLRLIYFSYDVKMKEKGDIPEGYSVSREKKERFSLILESASTNQTSMYLCASSFIIQPQHFGDGTRLSIL.

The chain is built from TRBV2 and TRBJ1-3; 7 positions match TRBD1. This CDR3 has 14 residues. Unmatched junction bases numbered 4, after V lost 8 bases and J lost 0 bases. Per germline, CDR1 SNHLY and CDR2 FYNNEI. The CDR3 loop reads CASLDRFSGNTIYF. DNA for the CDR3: TGTGCCAGCCTGGACAGGTTCTCTGGAAACACCATATATTTT. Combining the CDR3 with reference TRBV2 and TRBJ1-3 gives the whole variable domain EPEVTQTPSHQVTQMGQEVILRCVPISNHLYFYWYRQILGQKVEFLVSFYNNEISEKSEIFDDQFSVERPDGSNFTLKIRSTKLEDSAMYFCASLDRFSGNTIYFGEGSWLTVV.

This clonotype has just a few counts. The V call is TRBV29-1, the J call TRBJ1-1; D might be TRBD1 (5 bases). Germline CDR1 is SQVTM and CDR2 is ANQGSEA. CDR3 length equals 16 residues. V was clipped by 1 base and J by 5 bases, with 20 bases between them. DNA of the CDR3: TGCAGCGTTGAAGCTGGGGCGGGCAGGGTGGAGACTGAAGCTTTCTTT. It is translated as CSVEAGAGRVETEAFF.

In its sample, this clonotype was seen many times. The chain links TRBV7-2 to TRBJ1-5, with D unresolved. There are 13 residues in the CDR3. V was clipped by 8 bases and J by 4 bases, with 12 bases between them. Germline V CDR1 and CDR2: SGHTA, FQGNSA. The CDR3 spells CASAWAVNQPQHF. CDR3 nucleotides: TGTGCCAGCGCTTGGGCGGTGAATCAGCCCCAGCATTTT. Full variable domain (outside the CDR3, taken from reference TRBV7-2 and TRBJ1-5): GAGVSQSPSNKVTEKGKDVELRCDPISGHTALYWYRQSLGQGLEFLIYFQGNSAPDKSGLPSDRFSAERTGGSVSTLTIQRTQQEDSAVYLCASAWAVNQPQHFGDGTRLSIL.

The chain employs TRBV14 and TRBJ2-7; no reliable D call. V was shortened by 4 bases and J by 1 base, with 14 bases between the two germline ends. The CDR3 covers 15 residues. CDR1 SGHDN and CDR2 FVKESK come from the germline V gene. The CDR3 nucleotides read TGTGCCAGCAGCCGAGACCTCCTTTCTTCCTACGAGCAGTACTTC. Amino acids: CASSRDLLSSYEQYF. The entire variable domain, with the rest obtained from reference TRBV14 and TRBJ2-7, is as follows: EAGVTQFPSHSVIEKGQTVTLRCDPISGHDNLYWYRRVMGKEIKFLLHFVKESKQDESGMPNNRFLAERTGGTYSTLKVQPAELEDSGVYFCASSRDLLSSYEQYFGPGTRLTVT.

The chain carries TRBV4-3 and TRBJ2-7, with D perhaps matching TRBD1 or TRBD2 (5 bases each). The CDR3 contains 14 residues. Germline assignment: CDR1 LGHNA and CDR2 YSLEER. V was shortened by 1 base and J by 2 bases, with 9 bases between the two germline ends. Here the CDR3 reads CASSQAQGPYEQYF. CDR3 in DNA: TGCGCCAGCAGCCAAGCCCAGGGACCCTACGAGCAGTACTTC.

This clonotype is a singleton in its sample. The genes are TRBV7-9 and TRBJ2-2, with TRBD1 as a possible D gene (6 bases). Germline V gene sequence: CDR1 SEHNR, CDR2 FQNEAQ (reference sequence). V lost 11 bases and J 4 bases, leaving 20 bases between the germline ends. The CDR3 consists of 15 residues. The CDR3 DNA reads TGTGCCGTCAAATATTCAGGGGTCCTCACCGGGGAGCTGTTTTTT. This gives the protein CAVKYSGVLTGELFF. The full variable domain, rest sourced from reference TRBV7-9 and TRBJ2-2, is DTGVSQNPRHKITKRGQNVTFRCDPISEHNRLYWYRQTLGQGPEFLTYFQNEAQLEKSRLLSDRFSAERPKGSFSTLEIQRTEQGDSAMYLCAVKYSGVLTGELFFGEGSRLTVL.

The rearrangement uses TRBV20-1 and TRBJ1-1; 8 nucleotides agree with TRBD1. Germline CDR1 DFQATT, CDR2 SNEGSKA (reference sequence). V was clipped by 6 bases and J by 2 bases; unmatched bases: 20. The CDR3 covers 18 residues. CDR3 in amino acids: CSATLGQGIPYSNTEAFF. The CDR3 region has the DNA TGCAGTGCCACCCTCGGACAGGGAATACCCTATAGCAACACTGAAGCTTTCTTT.

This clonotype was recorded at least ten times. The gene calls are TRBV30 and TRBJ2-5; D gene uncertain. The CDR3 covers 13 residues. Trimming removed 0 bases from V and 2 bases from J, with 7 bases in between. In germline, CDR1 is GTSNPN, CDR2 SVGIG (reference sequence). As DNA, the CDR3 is TGTGCCTGGAGTGTTGGCTTACAAGAGACCCAGTACTTC. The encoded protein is CAWSVGLQETQYF.

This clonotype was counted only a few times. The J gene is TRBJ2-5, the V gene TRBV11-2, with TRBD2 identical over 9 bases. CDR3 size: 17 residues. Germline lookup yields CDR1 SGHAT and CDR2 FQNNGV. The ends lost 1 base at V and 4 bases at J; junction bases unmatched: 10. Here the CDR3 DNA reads TGTGCCAGCAGCTTAGTAGGCCTAGCGGGATCCGGAGAGACCCAGTACTTC. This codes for CASSLVGLAGSGETQYF.

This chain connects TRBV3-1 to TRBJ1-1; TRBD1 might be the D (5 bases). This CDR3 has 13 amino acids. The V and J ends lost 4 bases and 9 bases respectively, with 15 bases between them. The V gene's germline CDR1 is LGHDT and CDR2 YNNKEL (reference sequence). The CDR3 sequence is CASSPGRDGQAFF. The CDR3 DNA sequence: TGTGCCAGCAGCCCTGGACGGGACGGACAAGCTTTCTTT. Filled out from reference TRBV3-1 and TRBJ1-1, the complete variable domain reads DTAVSQTPKYLVTQMGNDKSIKCEQNLGHDTMYWYKQDSKKFLKIMFSYNNKELIINETVPNRFSPKSPDKAHLNLHINSLELGDSAVYFCASSPGRDGQAFFGQGTRLTVV.

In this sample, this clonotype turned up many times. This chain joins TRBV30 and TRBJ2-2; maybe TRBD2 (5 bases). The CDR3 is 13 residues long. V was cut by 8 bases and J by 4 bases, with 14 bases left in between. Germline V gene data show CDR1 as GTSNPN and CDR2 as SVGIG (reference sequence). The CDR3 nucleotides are TGTGCCGGAACTAGTCAAGGCACCGGGGAGCTGTTTTTT. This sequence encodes CAGTSQGTGELFF.

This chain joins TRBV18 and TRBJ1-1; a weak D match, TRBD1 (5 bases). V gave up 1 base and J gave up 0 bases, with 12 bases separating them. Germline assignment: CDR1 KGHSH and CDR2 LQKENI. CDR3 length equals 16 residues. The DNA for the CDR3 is TGTGCCAGCTCACCACTATTCGGACAAATGAACACTGAAGCTTTCTTT. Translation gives CASSPLFGQMNTEAFF.

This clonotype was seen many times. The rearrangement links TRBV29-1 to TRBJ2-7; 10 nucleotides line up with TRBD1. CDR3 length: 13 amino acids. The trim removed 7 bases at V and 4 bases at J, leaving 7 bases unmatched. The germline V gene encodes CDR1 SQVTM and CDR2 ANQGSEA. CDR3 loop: CSAGQGGAYEQYF. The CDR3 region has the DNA TGCAGCGCAGGACAGGGGGGGGCATACGAGCAGTACTTC.

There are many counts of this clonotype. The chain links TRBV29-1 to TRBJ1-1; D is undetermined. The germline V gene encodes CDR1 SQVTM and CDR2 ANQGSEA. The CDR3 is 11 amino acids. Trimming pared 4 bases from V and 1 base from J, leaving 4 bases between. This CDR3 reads CSVGRNTEAFF. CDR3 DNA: TGCAGCGTTGGACGGAACACTGAAGCTTTCTTT.

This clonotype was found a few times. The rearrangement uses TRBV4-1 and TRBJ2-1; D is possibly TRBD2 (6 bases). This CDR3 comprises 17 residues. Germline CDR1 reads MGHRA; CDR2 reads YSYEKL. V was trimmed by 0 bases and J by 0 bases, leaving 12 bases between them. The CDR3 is CASSQESSVSSYNEQFF. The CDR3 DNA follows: TGCGCCAGCAGCCAAGAATCTAGCGTTAGCTCCTACAATGAGCAGTTCTTC.

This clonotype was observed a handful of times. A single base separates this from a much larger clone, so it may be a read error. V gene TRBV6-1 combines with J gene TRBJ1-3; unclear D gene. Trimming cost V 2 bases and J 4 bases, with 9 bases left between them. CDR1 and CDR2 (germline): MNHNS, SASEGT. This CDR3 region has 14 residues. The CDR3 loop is CASSESRMGNTIYF. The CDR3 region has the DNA TGTGCCAGCAGTGAATCAAGGATGGGAAACACCATATATTTT.

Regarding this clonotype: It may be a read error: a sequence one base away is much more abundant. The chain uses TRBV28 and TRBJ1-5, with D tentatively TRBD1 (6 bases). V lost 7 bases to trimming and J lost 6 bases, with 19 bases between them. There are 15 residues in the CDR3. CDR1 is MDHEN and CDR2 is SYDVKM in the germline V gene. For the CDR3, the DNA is TGTGCCAGCAAGGGGGGGGGCTCTGGGAGTCAGCCCCAGCATTTT. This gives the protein CASKGGGSGSQPQHF.

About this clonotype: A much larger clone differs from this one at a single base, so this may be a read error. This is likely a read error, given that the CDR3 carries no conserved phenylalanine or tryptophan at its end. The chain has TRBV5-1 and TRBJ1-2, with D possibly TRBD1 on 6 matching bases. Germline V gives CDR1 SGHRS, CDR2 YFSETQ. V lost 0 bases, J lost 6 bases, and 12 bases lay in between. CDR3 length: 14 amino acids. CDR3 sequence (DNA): TGCGCCAGCAGCTTGGCCGGGGGCGATCATGGCTACACCCTC. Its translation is CASSLAGGDHGYTL.

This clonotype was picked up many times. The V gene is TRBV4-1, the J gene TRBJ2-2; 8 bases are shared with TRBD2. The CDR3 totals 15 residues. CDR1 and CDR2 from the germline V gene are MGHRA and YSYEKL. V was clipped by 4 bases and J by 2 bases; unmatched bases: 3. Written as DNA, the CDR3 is TGCGCCAGCAGCCCGACTAGCGTTAACACCGGGGAGCTGTTTTTT. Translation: CASSPTSVNTGELFF.

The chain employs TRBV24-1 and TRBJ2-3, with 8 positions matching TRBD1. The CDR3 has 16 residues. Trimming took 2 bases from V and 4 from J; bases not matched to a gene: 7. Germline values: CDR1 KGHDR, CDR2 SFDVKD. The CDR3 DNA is TGTGCCACCAGTGATTCGACAGGGGTCAGCTCAGATACGCAGTATTTT. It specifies CATSDSTGVSSDTQYF.

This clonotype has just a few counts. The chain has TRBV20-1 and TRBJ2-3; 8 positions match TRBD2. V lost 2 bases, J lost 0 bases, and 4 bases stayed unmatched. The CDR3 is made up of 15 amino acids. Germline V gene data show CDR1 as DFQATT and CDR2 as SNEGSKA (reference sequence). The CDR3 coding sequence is TGCAGTGCTAGAATAGCGGGGACTAGCACAGATACGCAGTATTTT. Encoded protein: CSARIAGTSTDTQYF.

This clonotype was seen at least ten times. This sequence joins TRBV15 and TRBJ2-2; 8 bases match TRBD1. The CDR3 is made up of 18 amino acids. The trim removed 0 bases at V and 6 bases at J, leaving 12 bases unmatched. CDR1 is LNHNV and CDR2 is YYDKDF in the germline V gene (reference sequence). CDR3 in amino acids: CATSREIIDRGRSGELFF. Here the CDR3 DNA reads TGTGCCACCAGCAGAGAAATTATAGACAGGGGAAGGTCCGGGGAGCTGTTTTTT.